These T cell receptor beta chains were read from a single sample in a study of T-cell reconstitution after alpha-beta-depleted transplantation in children. TCRdb used MiXCR to reprocess the PCR reads, holding one entry per CDR3 protein. The sample has hundreds of thousands of distinct CDR3 sequences; approximately 15% are singletons. The sequences come from PBMCs from the stem cell graft donor, collected from the stem cell graft. These receptors all stem from a human donor who donated a stem cell graft to a child with acute myeloid leukemia. CDR3s include the opening cysteine and the closing phenylalanine or tryptophan. The D gene is left open where the match is weak. The size of a clone is reported for some rows only, either as once, few or many, or as a class for expanded clones.

len	v_gene	d_gene	abundance	j_gene	CDR3nt	CDR3aa
16	TRBV6-1	TRBD1	many	TRBJ1-1	TGTGCCAGCAGACGTCCCGGGACAGGGACGAACACTGAAGCTTTCTTT	CASRRPGTGTNTEAFF
12	TRBV15	NA	many	TRBJ2-7	TGTGCCACCAGCGCTACAGGGTTCGAGCAGTACTTC	CATSATGFEQYF
17	TRBV20-1	TRBD1	NA	TRBJ1-2	TGCTGTGCTAGAGATCGGGACAGGGGGTCAAGGTTCGGTGGCTACACCTTC	CCARDRDRGSRFGGYTF
14	TRBV6-5	TRBD1	many	TRBJ1-1	TGTGCCAGCAGCCGGGGACAGGGGAGGACTGAAGCTTTCTTT	CASSRGQGRTEAFF
11	TRBV20-1	NA	NA	TRBJ1-1	TGCAGTGCTAAAGGTATAACTGAAGCTTTCTTT	CSAKGITEAFF
15	TRBV24-1	NA	NA	TRBJ1-4	TGTGCCACCAGTGATCGACGGGACCGAAATGAAAAACTGTTTTTT	CATSDRRDRNEKLFF
16	TRBV15	NA	NA	TRBJ2-5	TGTGCCACCAGCAGATCGCGGGACTTCCCGAGAGAGACCCAGTACTTC	CATSRSRDFPRETQYF
14	TRBV5-1	NA	many	TRBJ2-1	TGCGCCAGCAGCTTGCATCGGGGGAGAAATGAGCAGTTCTTC	CASSLHRGRNEQFF
15	TRBV25-1	NA	many	TRBJ1-4	TGTGCCAGCAGTGATCTATGGGACGGAAATGAAAAACTGTTTTTT	CASSDLWDGNEKLFF
16	TRBV24-1	TRBD2	few	TRBJ2-3	TGTGCCACCAGTGACCTTGGGACTAGCGGGGTAGATACGCAGTATTTT	CATSDLGTSGVDTQYF
15	TRBV12-3/TRBV12-4	TRBD1	many	TRBJ2-1	TGTGCCAGCAGTCCTCCGGGACAGGGGAGGAATGAGCAGTTCTTC	CASSPPGQGRNEQFF
18	TRBV7-6	TRBD2	many	TRBJ2-3	TGTGCCAGCAGCCCTGTAGCGGGGGGGACTCGTAACACAGATACGCAGTATTTT	CASSPVAGGTRNTDTQYF
14	TRBV24-1	TRBD1	NA	TRBJ2-3	TGTGCCACCATGGCAGGGGGCGAGGCAGATACGCAGTATTTT	CATMAGGEADTQYF
13	TRBV29-1	NA	NA	TRBJ2-1	TGCAGCGTTGAAGATCTACAGTACAATGAGCAGTTCTTC	CSVEDLQYNEQFF
17	TRBV6-5	TRBD1	many	TRBJ1-1	TGTGCCAGCAGCCACGGAGGGACAGGGGAGAGTGGCACTGAAGCTTTCTTT	CASSHGGTGESGTEAFF
17	TRBV20-1	NA	NA	TRBJ1-6	TGCAGTGCAACAGCTTCGGGATTGAGCTCCTATAATTCACCCCTCCACTTT	CSATASGLSSYNSPLHF
15	TRBV20-1	NA	many	TRBJ1-2	TGCAGTGCTAGAAAAAGGGCCGAAGCTAACTATGGCTACACCTTC	CSARKRAEANYGYTF
14	TRBV7-9	TRBD1	NA	TRBJ1-1	TGTGCCAGCAGCACCACAGGGGGCCTCACTGAAGCTTTCTTT	CASSTTGGLTEAFF
15	TRBV10-2	TRBD1	many	TRBJ1-5	TGCGCCAGCAGTGAGATATGGACAGGCGATCAGCCCCAGCATTTT	CASSEIWTGDQPQHF
15	TRBV7-3	TRBD2	few	TRBJ2-3	TGTGCCAGCAGCCCTAGCGGGGGTTTGGAAGATACGCAGTATTTT	CASSPSGGLEDTQYF
14	TRBV4-1	NA	few	TRBJ1-3	TGCGCCAGCAGCCAAGAGTTCTCTGGAAACACCATATATTTT	CASSQEFSGNTIYF
15	TRBV5-1	NA	few	TRBJ2-5	TGCGCCAGCAGCCTACAACCGGGTTCTCAAGAGACCCAGTACTTC	CASSLQPGSQETQYF
12	TRBV28	NA	few	TRBJ2-1	TGTGCCAGCAGTGACAGGCCCAATGAGCAGTTCTTC	CASSDRPNEQFF
11	TRBV7-2	NA	NA	TRBJ2-1	TGTGCCAGCAGGCGTACCAATGAGCAGTTCTTC	CASRRTNEQFF
16	TRBV12-3/TRBV12-4	NA	NA	TRBJ1-5	TGTGCCAGCAGTTTAACCGGTTATGGTAGCATTCAGCCCCAGCATTTT	CASSLTGYGSIQPQHF
18	TRBV11-2	NA	NA	TRBJ2-2	TGTGCCAGCAGCTTATGGCTCCTCGGGTCAGCGAACACCGGGGAGCTGTTTTTT	CASSLWLLGSANTGELFF
15	TRBV4-3	TRBD2	many	TRBJ2-1	TGCGCCAGCAGCCATATTAGCGGGAACGACAATGAGCAGTTCTTC	CASSHISGNDNEQFF
14	TRBV9	NA	NA	TRBJ1-1	TGTGCCAGCAGCGTAGCACAGCTGAACACTGAAGCTTTCTTT	CASSVAQLNTEAFF
15	TRBV20-1	TRBD1	NA	TRBJ1-5	TGCAGTGCTACGGGACAGATTAACCGCAATCAGCCCCAGCATTTT	CSATGQINRNQPQHF
15	TRBV6-1	TRBD1	few	TRBJ1-5	TGTGCCAGCAGTAAGAAACAGGGGGCGAGTCAGCCCCAGCATTTT	CASSKKQGASQPQHF
18	TRBV5-1	TRBD1	few	TRBJ2-6	TGCGCCAGCAGCTTGAGGGACAGGGGAGCCTCTGGGGCCAACGTCCTGACTTTC	CASSLRDRGASGANVLTF
14	TRBV10-3	TRBD1	NA	TRBJ1-1	TGTGCCACCGGGGCGGGACAGGGGTACACTGAAGCTTTCTTT	CATGAGQGYTEAFF
15	TRBV24-1	TRBD1	NA	TRBJ2-4	TGTGCCACCAGTGACACCACCGGGACAGAAAACATTCAGTACTTC	CATSDTTGTENIQYF
14	TRBV7-3	NA	NA	TRBJ1-1	TGTGCCAGCAGCCAATCGGGGGAAAAGACTGAAGCTTTCTTT	CASSQSGEKTEAFF
15	TRBV12-3/TRBV12-4	TRBD2	many	TRBJ2-5	TGTGCCAGCAGTTTAGTTACTAGCGGCCAAGAGACCCAGTACTTC	CASSLVTSGQETQYF
15	TRBV12-3/TRBV12-4	TRBD1	NA	TRBJ1-5	TGTGCCAGCAGTGGCGGGACAGGGGGCCGGGAGCCCCAGCATTTT	CASSGGTGGREPQHF
16	TRBV12-5	TRBD1	few	TRBJ2-7	TGTGCTAGTGGTTTCAGGACAGGGGCACCGACCTACGAGCAGTACTTC	CASGFRTGAPTYEQYF
13	TRBV9	NA	few	TRBJ2-7	TGTGCCAGCAGCACCCATAGGGGTGGCGAGCAGTACTTC	CASSTHRGGEQYF
17	TRBV12-3/TRBV12-4	TRBD1	many	TRBJ1-3	TGTGCCAGCAGCCCCGGACAGGGGAACCTGCGAGGAAACACCATATATTTT	CASSPGQGNLRGNTIYF
16	TRBV11-3	TRBD1	NA	TRBJ1-4	TGTGCCAGCAGCTTGGAAGGGAAAACAGGGGATGAAAAACTGTTTTTT	CASSLEGKTGDEKLFF
14	TRBV7-8	NA	few	TRBJ1-3	TGTGCCAGCAGCTTAGTGGGCCAGGGGAGCACCATATATTTT	CASSLVGQGSTIYF
11	TRBV6-6	NA	NA	TRBJ2-3	TGTGCCAGCAGAGAGGTAGATACGCAGTATTTT	CASREVDTQYF
14	TRBV7-8	TRBD2	NA	TRBJ2-7	TGTGCCAGCAGCTGGGGGAGGGGAGGTTACGAGCAGTACTTC	CASSWGRGGYEQYF
15	TRBV20-1	TRBD1	many	TRBJ1-6	TGCAGTGCCCCTCTCGATGGGACAGATAATTCACCCCTCCACTTT	CSAPLDGTDNSPLHF
12	TRBV20-1	NA	NA	TRBJ2-1	TGCAGTGCTAGACGGGCGGGGAGGGAGCAGTTCTTC	CSARRAGREQFF
14	TRBV20-1	TRBD2	few	TRBJ2-3	TGCAGTGTCAGGACTAGCGGCCGCACAGATGCGCAGTATTTT	CSVRTSGRTDAQYF
13	TRBV20-1	NA	many	TRBJ1-2	TGCAGTGCTAGATCTCTCCTTTATGAGGGCTACACCTTC	CSARSLLYEGYTF
13	TRBV6-5	NA	many	TRBJ2-7	TGTGCCAGCAGTTACTCGACTAAGGGAACGCAGTACTTC	CASSYSTKGTQYF
16	TRBV6-1	NA	many	TRBJ2-1	TGTGCCAGCAGTCGCAAAGCTAGGGTATCCTACAATGAGCAGTTCTTC	CASSRKARVSYNEQFF
13	TRBV20-1	NA	many	TRBJ1-5	TGCAGTGCGAGCCTTTATAGCAATCAGCCCCAGCATTTT	CSASLYSNQPQHF
13	TRBV7-2	NA	NA	TRBJ2-5	TGTGCCAGCAGCCCAGAGGGAGTAAGGACCCAGTACTTC	CASSPEGVRTQYF
14	TRBV5-1	TRBD1	NA	TRBJ2-5	TGCGCCAGCAGAGTCCAGGGGGCACGTGAGACCCAGTACTTC	CASRVQGARETQYF
16	TRBV5-1	NA	few	TRBJ2-3	TGCGCCAGCAGCTCGGACACACCCAAGGGCACAGATACGCAGTATTTT	CASSSDTPKGTDTQYF
16	TRBV5-1	TRBD1	NA	TRBJ1-3	TGCGCCAGCAGCAATGACGGGGACAGGGCTGGAAACACCATATATTTT	CASSNDGDRAGNTIYF